This T cell receptor beta chain was captured by sequencing in a study of blood T cell repertoires in COVID-19. Germline CDR1 is SEHNR and CDR2 is FQNEAQ (reference sequence). The CDR3 is made up of 15 amino acids. Trimming cost V 1 base and J 2 bases, with 11 bases left between them. Sequenced by immunoSEQ multiplex PCR; TCRdb stores in-frame clones only, minus some. The repertoire holds approximately 250,000 clones, with roughly 80% as singletons. This clonotype originated in a man aged 25 to 40 with acute COVID-19. The chain carries TRBV7-9 and TRBJ1-2; no definite D call. The sample comprised PBMCs or T cells enriched from blood (not recorded which). CDR3 in amino acids: CASSLEIRGNYGYTF. Written as DNA, the CDR3 is TGTGCCAGCAGCTTAGAAATACGGGGAAACTATGGCTACACCTTC. The full variable domain, its missing parts supplied by reference TRBV7-9 and TRBJ1-2, is DTGVSQNPRHKITKRGQNVTFRCDPISEHNRLYWYRQTLGQGPEFLTYFQNEAQLEKSRLLSDRFSAERPKGSFSTLEIQRTEQGDSAMYLCASSLEIRGNYGYTFGSGTRLTVV.